One and the same sample provided the 17 T cell receptor beta chains below, sequenced in a study of blood T cell repertoires in COVID-19. Data came from immunoSEQ multiplex PCR; TCRdb stores just in-frame clones and leaves some out. The sample records under 150,000 clones, around two thirds being singletons. Material for sequencing was peripheral blood. The receptors derive from a woman in her 70s with acute or convalescent COVID-19.

V usage is TRBV10-3 and J usage is TRBJ1-4, with 10 bases lining up with TRBD1. The J segment lost 7 bases and the V segment lost 7 bases, leaving 6 bases of the junction unmatched. The CDR3 runs to 14 residues. Germline values: CDR1 ENHRY, CDR2 SYGVKD. The CDR3 sequence is CAINLGQGGEKLFF. For the CDR3, the DNA is TGTGCCATCAATCTAGGACAGGGGGGTGAAAAACTGTTTTTT.

This CDR3 reads CASSPTGSTDTQYF. The CDR3 bases are TGTGCCAGTAGTCCGACAGGGAGCACAGATACGCAGTATTTT. V and J are TRBV19 and TRBJ2-3; TRBD1 matches at 7 bases. The trim removed 5 bases at V and 0 bases at J, leaving 2 bases unmatched. The CDR3 contains 14 residues. CDR1 and CDR2 (germline): LNHDA, SQIVND (reference sequence).

This clone has only a few counts. In DNA form, the CDR3 reads TGTGCCAGCAGCTTGGGACTAGCGGTTAACAATGAGCAGTTCTTC. This sequence encodes CASSLGLAVNNEQFF. The gene calls are TRBV5-6 and TRBJ2-1; 9 nucleotides align to TRBD2. CDR1 is SGHDT, CDR2 YYEEEE, per germline. The CDR3 runs 15 residues. V lost 0 bases, J lost 5 bases, and 3 bases stayed unmatched.

For this clone: A read error may explain this, as a much larger clone is one base away. The J gene is TRBJ1-1, the V gene TRBV12-3 or TRBV12-4, with D tentatively TRBD1 (5 bases). The CDR3 sequence is 12 residues long. V gave up 5 bases and J gave up 1 base, with 5 bases separating them. CDR3 amino acids: CASSQGNTEAFF. The CDR3 region has the DNA TGTGCCAGCAGTCAGGGGAACACTGAAGCTTTCTTT.

This chain joins TRBV20-1 and TRBJ2-1, with 10 bases matching TRBD2. CDR3 length equals 13 residues. V shed 3 bases and J 10 bases; nucleotides not matched to a gene: 6. Looked up from germline, CDR1 is DFQATT and CDR2 is SNEGSKA (reference sequence). The CDR3 here is CSASLAGVGEQFF. CDR3 nucleotides: TGCAGTGCTAGTCTAGCGGGAGTGGGCGAGCAGTTCTTC.

This clone was recorded only once. The rearrangement links TRBV9 to TRBJ2-3, with no clear D. V lost 4 bases and J 2 bases, leaving 11 bases between the germline ends. The CDR3 consists of 14 residues. Germline CDR1 is SGDLS and CDR2 is YYNGEE. The CDR3 region is CASSPTSLTDTQYF. The CDR3 DNA follows: TGTGCCAGCAGCCCTACGTCCCTCACAGATACGCAGTATTTT.

The V gene is TRBV5-1, the J gene TRBJ2-1; D is possibly TRBD1 (5 bases). The germline V gene has CDR1 SGHRS and CDR2 YFSETQ. V lost 4 bases and J lost 4, with 21 bases in between. This CDR3 has 17 amino acids. DNA of the CDR3: TGCGCCAGCAGCCGTTTTCTTTTCTCGCAGGGTTACAATGAGCAGTTCTTC. This encodes CASSRFLFSQGYNEQFF.

The chain is built from TRBV18 and TRBJ1-6; D ambiguous. Trimming stripped 1 base from V and 1 base from J, with 8 bases between. The CDR3 is made up of 16 amino acids. Germline-derived CDR1 and CDR2 are KGHSH and LQKENI. CDR3 loop: CASSPQEGSYNSPLHF. The CDR3 nucleotides are TGTGCCAGCTCACCACAGGAGGGTTCCTATAATTCACCCCTCCACTTT.

The chain employs TRBV28 and TRBJ1-6, with D tentatively TRBD1 (6 bases). Germline values: CDR1 MDHEN, CDR2 SYDVKM. The length of the CDR3 is 12 residues. For the CDR3, the DNA is TGTGGTATACAGGGAGGGGATTCACCCCTCCACTTT. It yields the protein CGIQGGDSPLHF.

A remark on this clone: It may be a read error: a sequence one base away is much more abundant. V and J are TRBV9 and TRBJ1-2; 7 nucleotides agree with TRBD1. The junction had 5 bases not matched to a gene; V was cut back by 4 bases and J by 5 bases. This CDR3 is 13 amino acids long. Looked up from germline, CDR1 is SGDLS and CDR2 is YYNGEE. CDR3 bases: TGTGCCAGCAGCCCCGCAGGGGGGTATGGCTACACCTTC. Protein: CASSPAGGYGYTF. Filled out from reference TRBV9 and TRBJ1-2, the complete variable domain reads DSGVTQTPKHLITATGQRVTLRCSPRSGDLSVYWYQQSLDQGLQFLIQYYNGEERAKGNILERFSAQQFPDLHSELNLSSLELGDSALYFCASSPAGGYGYTFGSGTRLTVV.

The chain employs TRBV19 and TRBJ1-2; 11 bases agree with TRBD1. In germline, CDR1 is LNHDA, CDR2 SQIVND (reference sequence). The J segment lost 5 bases and the V segment lost 4 bases, leaving 9 bases of the junction unmatched. This CDR3 has 16 amino acids. CDR3 protein: CASSKRTGGFVYGYTF. The CDR3 DNA follows: TGTGCCAGTAGTAAACGGACAGGGGGCTTTGTTTATGGCTACACCTTC.

This clone has more than one count but fewer than ten. V and J are TRBV4-3 and TRBJ1-4; TRBD1 might be the D (5 bases). CDR1 LGHNA and CDR2 YSLEER come from the germline V gene. The CDR3 is made up of 15 amino acids. Trimming took 1 base from V and 3 from J, leaving 9 bases between them. CDR3: CASSQGEQANEKLFF. The CDR3 DNA follows: TGCGCCAGCAGCCAAGGGGAACAGGCTAATGAAAAACTGTTTTTT.

The chain employs TRBV28 and TRBJ1-6; possible D gene TRBD1, 6 bases. Between the trimmed V and J ends, which lost 6 bases and 3 bases, there was a span of 15 bases. The CDR3 sequence is 16 residues long. Looked up from germline, CDR1 is MDHEN and CDR2 is SYDVKM. Here the CDR3 reads CASSPLRGSYNSPLHF. CDR3 coding DNA: TGTGCCAGCAGCCCTCTTAGGGGGAGCTATAATTCACCCCTCCACTTT.

The chain carries TRBV7-9 and TRBJ2-5; 9 bases fit TRBD2. Germline trimming cut 0 bases from V and 5 bases from J; bases unmatched to any gene: 4. The germline V gene has CDR1 SEHNR and CDR2 FQNEAQ (reference sequence). The CDR3 totals 15 residues. CDR3 sequence: CASSLAASGEETQYF. CDR3 sequence (DNA): TGTGCCAGCAGCTTAGCGGCTAGCGGGGAGGAGACCCAGTACTTC. The whole variable domain, filled in from reference TRBV7-9 and TRBJ2-5, reads DTGVSQNPRHKITKRGQNVTFRCDPISEHNRLYWYRQTLGQGPEFLTYFQNEAQLEKSRLLSDRFSAERPKGSFSTLEIQRTEQGDSAMYLCASSLAASGEETQYFGPGTRLLVL.

CDR3 amino acids: CASSRGEGELFF. The CDR3 DNA sequence: TGCGCCAGCAGTCGGGGAGAAGGGGAGCTGTTTTTT. The chain uses TRBV4-1 and TRBJ2-2; a possible D gene is TRBD2 (5 bases). V was cut by 6 bases and J by 8 bases, with 10 bases left in between. This CDR3 has 12 amino acids. The germline CDR1 and CDR2 sequences are MGHRA and YSYEKL.

The chain is built from TRBV5-4 and TRBJ1-1; 7 nucleotides line up with TRBD1. The junction had 5 bases not matched to a gene; V was cut back by 0 bases and J by 0 bases. CDR3 length: 16 residues. The germline gives CDR1 SGHNT, CDR2 YYREEE (reference sequence). The CDR3: CASSLAKGQMNTEAFF. CDR3 in DNA: TGTGCCAGCAGCTTGGCCAAGGGACAGATGAACACTGAAGCTTTCTTT.

This clone was recorded a few times. The chain couples TRBV12-3 or TRBV12-4 to TRBJ1-1; D gene uncertain. With 8 bases removed from V and 4 bases from J, the gap between germline ends came to 5 bases. The CDR3 covers 10 residues. In DNA, the CDR3 is TGTGCCAGCCGGGGCACTGAAGCTTTCTTT. This gives the protein CASRGTEAFF.